This is a list of T cell receptor beta chains from one sample in a study of PD-1 blockade in classical Hodgkin lymphoma. Produced via immunoSEQ multiplex PCR; TCRdb's table is partial and in-frame only. The table shows around 18,000 clones, with roughly 80% occurring only once. The sample here was CD4+ T cells from blood, taken before the fourth cycle of nivolumab. The receptors shown here come from a human donor with classical Hodgkin lymphoma. Both conserved end residues are part of each CDR3. Each record gives: J gene, V gene, D gene, clone size, CDR3 DNA, CDR3 protein. The D gene is left open where the match is weak. For some rows the clone size is stated as once, few or many, or as a class when expanded; others skip it.

TRBJ2-7	TRBV11-2	NA	NA	TGTGCCAGCAGAATCCAAACCCCCCGGGGCGAGCAGTACTTC	CASRIQTPRGEQYF
TRBJ1-2	TRBV4-2	TRBD1	few	TGTGCCAGCAGCCGAGACAGGGGGCAGGGTGGCTACACCTTC	CASSRDRGQGGYTF
TRBJ2-6	TRBV7-9	TRBD1	NA	TGTGCCACCCCAAACCGAAGGGGGCGTCTATCTGGGGCCAACGTCCTGACTTTC	CATPNRRGRLSGANVLTF
TRBJ2-6	TRBV19	NA	NA	TGTGCCAGTAGGGGGCAGGGGTCTGGGGCCAACGTCCTGACTTTC	CASRGQGSGANVLTF
TRBJ2-2	TRBV19	NA	few	TGTGCCTCTGGGCTCTGGCTAGCGTGGGACACCGGGGAGCTGTTTTTT	CASGLWLAWDTGELFF
TRBJ1-5	TRBV30	NA	NA	TGTGCCTGGAGTACCGGGGACCAGAGGCGGCCCCAGCATTTT	CAWSTGDQRRPQHF
TRBJ1-1	TRBV5-1	NA	NA	TGCGCCAGCAGCTTGGCCAGCCTGAACACTGAAGCTTTCTTT	CASSLASLNTEAFF
TRBJ1-3	TRBV6-5	NA	once	TGTGCCAGCAGTCGTAGCAGCGGCTGGAGGAACACCATATATTTT	CASSRSSGWRNTIYF
TRBJ1-1	TRBV6-1	NA	few	TGTGCCAGCAGTTTAGCAGGACGACCTGAAGCTTTCTTT	CASSLAGRPEAFF
TRBJ1-1	TRBV7-2	TRBD1	NA	TGTGCCAGCAGTCGGGACAGGAGGAACACTGAAGCTTTCTTT	CASSRDRRNTEAFF
TRBJ2-7	TRBV7-8	TRBD1	NA	TGTGCCAGCAGCTTAGGAGGGGGCCCCGAGCAGTACTTC	CASSLGGGPEQYF
TRBJ2-3	TRBV5-1	NA	NA	TGCGCCAGCAGCTTGGGAAACACAGATACGCAGTATTTT	CASSLGNTDTQYF
TRBJ1-1	TRBV4-3	NA	NA	TGCGCCAGCAGCCAAGATTCGGCCAGGGGAGCGACTGAAGCTTTCTTT	CASSQDSARGATEAFF
TRBJ2-2	TRBV9	TRBD2	NA	TGTGCCAGCAGCCCGAGACTAGCGCCCCAACCGGGGCGCACCGGGGAGCTGTTTTTT	CASSPRLAPQPGRTGELFF
TRBJ2-2	TRBV9	TRBD2	few	TGTGCCAGCAGCGTAGCTTCGAAGACTAGCGGATCGACCGGGGAGCTGTTTTTT	CASSVASKTSGSTGELFF
TRBJ2-3	TRBV19	TRBD1	NA	TGTGCCAGTAGCAGTCCCGGGACAGTGGTGAATACGCAGTATTTT	CASSSPGTVVNTQYF
TRBJ1-5	TRBV5-5	NA	NA	TGTGCCAGCAGCTTGTCCCCTGGGGGGAGGAGTCAGCCCCAGCATTTT	CASSLSPGGRSQPQHF